The next 14 T cell receptor beta chains were all read from a single sample in a study of blood T cell repertoires in COVID-19. Libraries were prepared by immunoSEQ multiplex PCR; TCRdb keeps only in-frame clonotypes and omits some of them. The sample lists around 50,000 clones, 88% occurring once. Sequenced sample: peripheral blood. These receptors originate from a man aged 50-60 years with active COVID-19.

This clone was found once. This chain connects TRBV28 to TRBJ1-2; 9 bases align to TRBD1. The CDR3 consists of 15 residues. V was clipped by 3 bases and J by 8 bases; unmatched bases: 10. CDR1 MDHEN and CDR2 SYDVKM come from the germline V gene. The CDR3 bases are TGTGCCAGCAGTTTGTCGTTTAGGACAGGGGTCGGCTACACCTTC. Its translation: CASSLSFRTGVGYTF.

The chain carries TRBV10-1 and TRBJ2-3; 7 nucleotides match TRBD1. The ends lost 5 bases at V and 4 bases at J; junction bases unmatched: 3. The CDR3 totals 13 residues. Per the germline V gene, CDR1 is WNHNN and CDR2 is SYGVQD (reference sequence). CDR3 coding DNA: TGCGCCAGCAGTTCTACAGGGGCAGATACGCAGTATTTT. Translated, it gives CASSSTGADTQYF.

The chain is built from TRBV2 and TRBJ1-2; a weak D match, TRBD1 (5 bases). Trimming stripped 7 bases from V and 8 bases from J, with 26 bases between. The CDR3 is 16 residues long. Germline CDR1 SNHLY, CDR2 FYNNEI. The CDR3 loop is CASTAGSTRVGAGYTF. In DNA form, the CDR3 reads TGTGCCAGCACCGCCGGATCCACAAGGGTAGGGGCCGGCTACACCTTC. Variable domain in full (rest from reference TRBV2 and TRBJ1-2): EPEVTQTPSHQVTQMGQEVILRCVPISNHLYFYWYRQILGQKVEFLVSFYNNEISEKSEIFDDQFSVERPDGSNFTLKIRSTKLEDSAMYFCASTAGSTRVGAGYTFGSGTRLTVV.

This clone was seen once. The V gene is TRBV6-6, the J gene TRBJ2-7; 7 nucleotides match TRBD2. Germline-derived CDR1 and CDR2 are MNHNY and SVGAGI (reference sequence). The CDR3 has 14 residues. Germline trimming cut 6 bases from V and 4 bases from J; bases unmatched to any gene: 9. This CDR3 is CASRPRDGGYEQYF. The CDR3, as DNA: TGTGCCAGCAGGCCCCGGGACGGGGGGTACGAGCAGTACTTC.

In DNA form, the CDR3 reads TGTGCCAGCAGCTTGGGACAGGGCTTTGAAAAACTGTTTTTT. Amino acid sequence: CASSLGQGFEKLFF. V and J are TRBV7-2 and TRBJ1-4, with 9 bases that match TRBD1. This CDR3 contains 14 residues. Germline V gives CDR1 SGHTA, CDR2 FQGNSA. V dropped 3 bases and J dropped 7; count of bases not matched to a gene: 3.

V and J are TRBV3-1 (or the pseudogene TRBV3-2) and TRBJ1-1; no definite D call. The CDR3 sequence is 18 residues long. Per the germline V gene, CDR1 is LGHDT and CDR2 is YNNKEL (reference sequence). The V gene lost 4 bases and the J gene lost 0 bases, with 21 bases spanning the gap. The CDR3 region is CASSPTSKYGRLNTEAFF. Here the CDR3 DNA reads TGTGCCAGCAGCCCAACCTCGAAATACGGTCGTTTGAACACTGAAGCTTTCTTT.

This chain uses TRBV4-2 with TRBJ2-5; TRBD2 matches at 10 bases. V lost 0 bases to trimming and J lost 9 bases; unmatched junction nucleotides: 16. Germline values: CDR1 LGHNA, CDR2 YNFKEQ. The CDR3 spans 18 residues. The CDR3 loop reads CASSQEGVERGGLWAQYF. In DNA form, the CDR3 reads TGTGCCAGCAGCCAAGAAGGGGTGGAGCGGGGGGGCCTTTGGGCCCAGTACTTC.

In this sample, this clone turned up once. The chain is built from TRBV3-1 (or the pseudogene TRBV3-2) and TRBJ2-7; 11 nucleotides line up with TRBD2. The CDR3 contains 16 residues. With 4 bases clipped from V and 5 bases from J, the junction kept 10 bases outside the gene matches. Germline V lookup: CDR1 LGHDT, CDR2 YNNKEL (reference sequence). The CDR3 loop is CASSPRVAGGPDEQYF. In nucleotides, the CDR3 is TGTGCCAGCAGCCCCAGGGTAGCGGGGGGGCCGGACGAGCAGTACTTC.

This chain joins TRBV6-6 and TRBJ1-2; 7 positions match TRBD1. J gave up 5 bases and V 4 bases, and 7 bases lay outside the gene matches. The length of the CDR3 is 14 residues. The germline gives CDR1 MNHNY, CDR2 SVGAGI (reference sequence). The CDR3: CASSFPQGRYGYTF. CDR3 coding DNA: TGTGCCAGCAGTTTTCCACAGGGGAGGTATGGCTACACCTTC.

The genes are TRBV6-1 and TRBJ2-5; 10 bases line up with TRBD1. J was trimmed by 3 bases and V by 3 bases; bases with no gene match: 19. Per germline, CDR1 MNHNS and CDR2 SASEGT. This CDR3 region has 20 residues. The CDR3 bases are TGTGCCAGCAGTGATAAGTTGGGACAGGGGAAGAGGAGCCTTAAAGAGACCCAGTACTTC. Residues: CASSDKLGQGKRSLKETQYF.

This clone appeared a single time. This chain joins TRBV5-1 and TRBJ2-7; 7 nucleotides align to TRBD1. The CDR3 is made up of 14 amino acids. The V gene end was trimmed by 4 bases and the J gene end by 4 bases; junction bases not matched to a gene: 8. The germline V gene has CDR1 SGHRS and CDR2 YFSETQ. In DNA, the CDR3 is TGCGCCAGCAGCCGCCGGGACAGAGATTACGAGCAGTACTTC. Its translation: CASSRRDRDYEQYF.

This clone was counted between two and nine times. The chain employs TRBV6-4 and TRBJ1-6; weak D call: TRBD1 (5 bases). The germline V and J ends were trimmed by 6 bases and 7 bases, with 13 bases remaining between them. Germline values: CDR1 MRHNA, CDR2 SNTAGT. The CDR3 covers 14 residues. The CDR3 sequence is CASRMTDINSPLHF. As DNA, the CDR3 is TGTGCCAGCAGGATGACAGATATCAATTCACCCCTCCACTTT.

The J gene is TRBJ2-5, the V gene TRBV3-1 (or the pseudogene TRBV3-2), with D tentatively TRBD2 (6 bases). V was shortened by 1 base and J by 3 bases, with 12 bases between the two germline ends. The CDR3 totals 15 residues. Germline V gives CDR1 LGHDT, CDR2 YNNKEL (reference sequence). CDR3 bases: TGTGCCAGCAGCCAAGTCCCGTCTAGCGAAGAGACCCAGTACTTC. Its translation: CASSQVPSSEETQYF.

This clone was detected once. The V call is TRBV28, the J call TRBJ2-7; 7 bases map to TRBD2. J gave up 2 bases and V 5 bases, and 12 bases lay outside the gene matches. This CDR3 spans 16 amino acids. Germline CDR1 MDHEN, CDR2 SYDVKM. The CDR3 sequence: CASSARRQGGAYEQYF. The CDR3 bases are TGTGCCAGCAGTGCCCGGCGGCAGGGAGGGGCCTACGAGCAGTACTTC. Full variable domain (rest looked up from reference TRBV28 and TRBJ2-7): DVKVTQSSRYLVKRTGEKVFLECVQDMDHENMFWYRQDPGLGLRLIYFSYDVKMKEKGDIPEGYSVSREKKERFSLILESASTNQTSMYLCASSARRQGGAYEQYFGPGTRLTVT.